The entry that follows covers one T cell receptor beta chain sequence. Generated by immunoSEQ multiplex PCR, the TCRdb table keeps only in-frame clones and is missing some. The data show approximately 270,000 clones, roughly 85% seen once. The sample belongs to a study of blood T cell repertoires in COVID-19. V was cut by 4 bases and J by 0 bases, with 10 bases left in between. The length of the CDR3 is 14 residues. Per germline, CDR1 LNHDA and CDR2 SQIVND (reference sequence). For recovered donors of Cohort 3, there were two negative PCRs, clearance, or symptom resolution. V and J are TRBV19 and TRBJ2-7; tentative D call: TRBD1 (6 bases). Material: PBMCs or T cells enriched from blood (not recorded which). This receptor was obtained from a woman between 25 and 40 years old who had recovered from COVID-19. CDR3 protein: CASSSWTASYEQYF. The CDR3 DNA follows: TGTGCCAGTAGTAGCTGGACAGCCTCCTACGAGCAGTACTTC.